The source of this T cell receptor (beta chain) is a study of cytomegalovirus exposure and HLA in healthy donors. Broader study findings: It was reported that TCR beta sequences correctly inferred the HLA-A and HLA-B alleles for most subjects. The study flagged 150 to 200 TCR beta chains as cytomegalovirus-associated.

The primer mix had 60 Vbeta and 13 Jbeta primers. Libraries were prepared by immunoSEQ multiplex PCR; TCRdb keeps only in-frame clonotypes and omits some of them. In all, the sample yields about 160,000 clones. As for this clone: Its antigen is currently unknown.

Sequenced sample: PBMCs. The clonotype originates from a man aged 25-45 years in good health and CMV-seronegative.

The CDR3 DNA follows: TGCAGCGCCACTATTAGCTCCTACGAGCAGTACTTC. This gives the protein CSATISSYEQYF. The chain joins TRBV29-1 to TRBJ2-7; D gene ambiguous. V lost 7 bases and J lost 0, with 10 bases in between. Per the germline V gene, CDR1 is SQVTM and CDR2 is ANQGSEA. The CDR3 has 12 residues.